These 19 T cell receptor beta chains came from one sample sequenced in a study of T cell responses to AZD1222 COVID-19 vaccine. Using immunoSEQ multiplex PCR, the repertoire was profiled, and TCRdb retains in-frame clones only, with some absent. The sample includes tens of thousands of clones, about 84% of them seen just once. The sample was peripheral blood, taken on day 0 of AZD1222 vaccination. These receptors were taken from an adult in good health.

The chain couples TRBV30 to TRBJ1-2; 9 bases fit TRBD1. V dropped 5 bases and J dropped 5; count of bases not matched to a gene: 6. The CDR3 extends over 13 amino acids. Germline V CDR1 and CDR2: GTSNPN, SVGIG (reference sequence). CDR3 protein: CAWGDRGEYGYTF. CDR3 sequence (DNA): TGTGCCTGGGGAGACAGGGGGGAGTATGGCTACACCTTC. The full variable domain, completed using reference TRBV30 and TRBJ1-2, is SQTIHQWPATLVQPVGSPLSLECTVEGTSNPNLYWYRQAAGRGLQLLFYSVGIGQISSEVPQNLSASRPQDRQFILSSKKLLLSDSGFYLCAWGDRGEYGYTFGSGTRLTVV.

V is TRBV19 and J is TRBJ2-1; tentatively, D is TRBD1 (6 bases). V was clipped by 5 bases and J by 2 bases, with 13 bases between them. The CDR3 is made up of 15 amino acids. Germline lookup yields CDR1 LNHDA and CDR2 SQIVND (reference sequence). As DNA, the CDR3 is TGTGCCAGTAGTTCTGGACAGAGAACCTACAATGAGCAGTTCTTC. It translates to CASSSGQRTYNEQFF.

The chain employs TRBV12-3 or TRBV12-4 and TRBJ2-2; no reliable D call. There are 13 residues in the CDR3. V gave up 5 bases and J gave up 7 bases, with 11 bases separating them. The chain's CDR3 is CASSPQLGGELFF. The CDR3 region has the DNA TGTGCCAGCAGTCCACAGCTGGGCGGGGAGCTGTTTTTT.

The chain employs TRBV29-1 and TRBJ2-1, with a possible D match to TRBD2 (5 bases). This CDR3 contains 14 residues. V lost 4 bases, J lost 5 bases, and 15 bases lay in between. Germline assignment: CDR1 SQVTM and CDR2 ANQGSEA. CDR3 sequence reads: CSVVRGQLDNEQFF. The CDR3 DNA sequence: TGCAGCGTTGTTAGAGGGCAGTTGGACAATGAGCAGTTCTTC.

The chain has TRBV4-2 and TRBJ2-3; TRBD2 matches at 11 bases. V lost 0 bases to trimming and J lost 3 bases; unmatched junction nucleotides: 8. Germline V lookup: CDR1 LGHNA, CDR2 YNFKEQ. The CDR3 is made up of 18 amino acids. CDR3 amino acids: CASSQDLGTSGPTDTQYF. The CDR3 nucleotides are TGTGCCAGCAGCCAAGATCTTGGGACTAGCGGCCCTACAGATACGCAGTATTTT.

The rearrangement links TRBV5-4 to TRBJ2-1; 7 bases are shared with TRBD2. Germline V lookup: CDR1 SGHNT, CDR2 YYREEE (reference sequence). The CDR3 is 14 amino acids. J was trimmed by 4 bases and V by 1 base; bases with no gene match: 2. In DNA form, the CDR3 reads TGTGCCAGCAGCTTGTCAGCGGGGTACAATGAGCAGTTCTTC. Its translation: CASSLSAGYNEQFF.

The chain recombines TRBV28 with TRBJ2-2, with D possibly being TRBD1 (6 bases). The germline V gene encodes CDR1 MDHEN and CDR2 SYDVKM. V was clipped by 4 bases and J by 1 base, with 10 bases between them. The CDR3 spans 15 residues. In DNA form, the CDR3 reads TGTGCCAGCAGTTCGGGACAACTGAACACCGGGGAGCTGTTTTTT. Encoded protein: CASSSGQLNTGELFF.

The chain joins TRBV5-1 to TRBJ1-3; 9 bases map to TRBD1. Germline V CDR1 and CDR2: SGHRS, YFSETQ. The CDR3 loop spans 18 amino acids. V was pared by 0 bases and J by 0 bases, with 7 bases of the junction left unmatched. Written as DNA, the CDR3 is TGCGCCAGCAGCTTGGCCGTACAGGGGGCGTCCTCTGGAAACACCATATATTTT. Its protein product is CASSLAVQGASSGNTIYF.

The gene calls are TRBV18 and TRBJ2-2, with a possible D match to TRBD1 (6 bases). V was cut by 2 bases and J by 0 bases, with 7 bases left in between. Germline loops: CDR1 KGHSH, CDR2 LQKENI. The CDR3 is 15 amino acids. The CDR3 protein is CASSPSGANTGELFF. CDR3 coding DNA: TGTGCCAGCTCACCATCAGGGGCGAACACCGGGGAGCTGTTTTTT.

This chain's CDR3 is CASSLGVYGYTF. DNA for the CDR3: TGTGCCAGCAGCTTAGGCGTCTATGGCTACACCTTC. The chain combines TRBV7-2 with TRBJ1-2; no reliable D call. The V end was cut by 1 base, the J end by 4 bases, with 4 bases between. In germline, CDR1 is SGHTA, CDR2 FQGNSA. CDR3 size: 12 residues.

This chain links TRBV30 with TRBJ1-1; TRBD1 is a possible D gene (5 bases). V was pared by 0 bases and J by 1 base, with 12 bases between. The CDR3 covers 15 residues. Germline lookup yields CDR1 GTSNPN and CDR2 SVGIG (reference sequence). CDR3 DNA: TGTGCCTGGAGTGTCGGGGGGATGGGGAACACTGAAGCTTTCTTT. Its translation is CAWSVGGMGNTEAFF.

The V gene is TRBV9, the J gene TRBJ2-5, with TRBD2 matching over 7 bases. V lost 2 bases, J lost 5 bases, and 6 bases stayed unmatched. This CDR3 region has 14 residues. Per the germline V gene, CDR1 is SGDLS and CDR2 is YYNGEE. The CDR3 DNA reads TGTGCCAGCAGCGTCGAGGGAGGGGCCGAGACCCAGTACTTC. Amino acids: CASSVEGGAETQYF.

The CDR3 reads CASSVGGGRPDTQYF. CDR3 in DNA: TGTGCCAGCAGCGTAGGAGGCGGGAGGCCAGATACGCAGTATTTT. The genes are TRBV9 and TRBJ2-3; 8 bases align to TRBD2. V was clipped by 0 bases and J by 4 bases; unmatched bases: 4. The CDR3 consists of 15 residues. The germline V gene encodes CDR1 SGDLS and CDR2 YYNGEE. Full variable domain (rest looked up from reference TRBV9 and TRBJ2-3): DSGVTQTPKHLITATGQRVTLRCSPRSGDLSVYWYQQSLDQGLQFLIQYYNGEERAKGNILERFSAQQFPDLHSELNLSSLELGDSALYFCASSVGGGRPDTQYFGPGTRLTVL.

The gene calls are TRBV28 and TRBJ2-2; the D gene is possibly TRBD2 (6 bases). The ends were cut back, 8 bases at V and 6 bases at J, with 19 bases in the middle. CDR3 length equals 15 residues. CDR1 is MDHEN and CDR2 is SYDVKM in the germline V gene. Here the CDR3 DNA reads TGTGCCAGCTTCGGGGTAGCGGTAATTTCCGGGGAGCTGTTTTTT. Encoded protein: CASFGVAVISGELFF.

This clone has just one count. V and J are TRBV5-6 and TRBJ2-7, with TRBD2 matching over 10 bases. J gave up 6 bases and V 0 bases, and 6 bases lay outside the gene matches. The CDR3 is made up of 15 amino acids. The germline V gene encodes CDR1 SGHDT and CDR2 YYEEEE. The CDR3 nucleotides are TGTGCCAGCAGCTTGGTTCCTAGCGGGAGTTTCGAGCAGTACTTC. Amino acids: CASSLVPSGSFEQYF.

This chain joins TRBV7-2 and TRBJ1-4; D is uncertain. The CDR3 covers 15 residues. V was shortened by 1 base and J by 0 bases, with 6 bases between the two germline ends. Germline V gives CDR1 SGHTA, CDR2 FQGNSA. The CDR3 DNA is TGTGCCAGCAGCTTAGTTTCCCCAACTAATGAAAAACTGTTTTTT. This codes for CASSLVSPTNEKLFF.

In its sample, this clone was seen a few times. The chain joins TRBV2 to TRBJ1-2; TRBD1 is a possible D gene (5 bases). This CDR3 spans 14 amino acids. Germline V gene sequence: CDR1 SNHLY, CDR2 FYNNEI. The V end was cut by 3 bases, the J end by 4 bases, with 12 bases between. CDR3 nucleotide sequence: TGTGCCAGCAGTGAGGGACTTGCCCCCTATGGCTACACCTTC. The encoded protein is CASSEGLAPYGYTF.

The table lists this clone with a few counts. J is TRBJ1-2 and V is TRBV5-1, with D perhaps matching TRBD1 (5 bases). V was pared by 4 bases and J by 8 bases, with 18 bases between. In germline, CDR1 is SGHRS, CDR2 YFSETQ. The CDR3 spans 14 residues. For the CDR3, the DNA is TGCGCCAGCAGCCCACCGGGGGTTCCAGAGGGCTACACCTTC. Residues: CASSPPGVPEGYTF.

Here the CDR3 reads CASSSREDGNTIYF. The CDR3 nucleotides are TGTGCCAGCAGTTCCAGGGAGGACGGAAACACCATATATTTT. The chain links TRBV6-6 to TRBJ1-3; TRBD1 might be the D (5 bases). Per the germline V gene, CDR1 is MNHNY and CDR2 is SVGAGI (reference sequence). The length of the CDR3 is 14 residues. Trimming took off 4 bases at V and 4 bases at J, with 11 bases between the two ends.